The next 9 T cell receptor beta chains were all read from a single sample in a study of cytomegalovirus exposure and HLA in healthy donors. Researchers ran the PCR with 60 Vbeta and 13 Jbeta primers. Assay used: immunoSEQ multiplex PCR; TCRdb lists only in-frame clones, some missing. The table lists 130,000 or so clones, less than 80% of them singletons. The sample comprised PBMCs. The receptors derive from a female donor in good health and CMV-seropositive.

This clone was picked up a small number of times. The chain joins TRBV9 to TRBJ2-2; D may be TRBD2 (6 bases). The V gene lost 4 bases and the J gene lost 2 bases, with 12 bases spanning the gap. CDR1 SGDLS and CDR2 YYNGEE come from the germline V gene. The CDR3 runs 15 residues. CDR3 in DNA: TGTGCCAGCAGCCCCTGGGACTCCAACACCGGGGAGCTGTTTTTT. Translation gives CASSPWDSNTGELFF.

This chain links TRBV18 with TRBJ2-5, with 14 bases matching TRBD2. CDR1 is KGHSH and CDR2 is LQKENI in the germline V gene. Losses at the gene ends were 4 bases for V and 8 bases for J; bases not matched to a gene: 6. CDR3 length: 15 amino acids. The CDR3, as DNA: TGTGCCAGCTCACTGCTGACTAGCGGGAGGGCAACCCAGTACTTC. It encodes CASSLLTSGRATQYF.

The chain's CDR3 is CASNRGTGYTEAFF. The CDR3 region has the DNA TGTGCCAGCAATCGGGGGACAGGGTACACTGAAGCTTTCTTT. The chain carries TRBV2 and TRBJ1-1; 9 bases are shared with TRBD1. Germline V CDR1 and CDR2: SNHLY, FYNNEI. This CDR3 has 14 amino acids. V lost 7 bases, J lost 3 bases, and 6 bases stayed unmatched.

The chain uses TRBV19 and TRBJ1-1, with D unclear. The V gene lost 5 bases and the J gene lost 0 bases, with 7 bases spanning the gap. Germline V gene sequence: CDR1 LNHDA, CDR2 SQIVND (reference sequence). The CDR3 runs to 13 residues. The CDR3 region has the DNA TGTGCCAGTAGTCTTATAATGAACACTGAAGCTTTCTTT. Its protein is CASSLIMNTEAFF.

This clone was counted once. The chain joins TRBV11-2 to TRBJ2-4; unclear D gene. CDR3 size: 12 residues. From germline, CDR1 is SGHAT and CDR2 FQNNGV. The V and J ends lost 5 bases and 4 bases respectively, with 6 bases between them. The CDR3 DNA reads TGTGCCAGCAGCCCCTCGAAAAACATTCAGTACTTC. Translated: CASSPSKNIQYF.

This chain joins TRBV21-1 and TRBJ2-7; TRBD1 reflects the table's D call only, with no check against the DNA. TRBV21-1 is deemed a pseudogene. The CDR3 runs 15 residues. The CDR3 nucleotides read TGTGCCAGCAGCAAATTGGGACAGTACTCCTACGAGCAGTACTTC. Amino acid sequence: CASSKLGQYSYEQYF.

Note on this clone: The sample carries other DNA sequences with the same CDR3. The V call is TRBV12-5, the J call TRBJ2-1; 10 bases align to TRBD2. Germline trimming cut 0 bases from V and 3 bases from J; bases unmatched to any gene: 11. CDR3 size: 19 residues. Germline CDR1 LGHNT, CDR2 FRNRAP. The CDR3 protein is CASGLVTGLAGVVYNEQFF. The CDR3, as DNA: TGTGCTAGTGGTTTGGTAACCGGGCTAGCGGGAGTCGTCTACAATGAGCAGTTCTTC.

V gene TRBV20-1 combines with J gene TRBJ1-2; D ambiguous. Germline V gene sequence: CDR1 DFQATT, CDR2 SNEGSKA (reference sequence). Trimming left V 6 bases short and J 8 bases short, with 10 bases between. The CDR3 is 10 residues long. CDR3 nucleotide sequence: TGCAGTGCATCTCTCCGGGGCTACACCTTC. Translation gives CSASLRGYTF.

The V gene is TRBV2, the J gene TRBJ2-5, with 8 bases lining up with TRBD2. Per germline, CDR1 SNHLY and CDR2 FYNNEI. This CDR3 is 15 amino acids long. Trimming cost V 3 bases and J 5 bases; bases outside gene matches: 8. CDR3 in DNA: TGTGCCAGCAGTGATTCTAGCGGGCCCTGGGAGACCCAGTACTTC. The encoded protein is CASSDSSGPWETQYF.